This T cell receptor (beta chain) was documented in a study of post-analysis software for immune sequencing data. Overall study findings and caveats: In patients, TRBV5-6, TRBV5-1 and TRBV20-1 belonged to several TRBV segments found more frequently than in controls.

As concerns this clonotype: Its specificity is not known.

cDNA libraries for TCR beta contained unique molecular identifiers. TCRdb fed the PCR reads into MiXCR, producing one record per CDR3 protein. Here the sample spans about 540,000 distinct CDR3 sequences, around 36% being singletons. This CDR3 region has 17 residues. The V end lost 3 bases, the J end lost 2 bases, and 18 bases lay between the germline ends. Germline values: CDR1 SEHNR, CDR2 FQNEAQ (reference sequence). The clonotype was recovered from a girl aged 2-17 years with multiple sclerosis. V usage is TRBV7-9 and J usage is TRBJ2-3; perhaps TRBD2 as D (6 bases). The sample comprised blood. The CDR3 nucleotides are TGTGCCAGCAGCTTGCCCCCCGCTAGCGCTACCACAGATACGCAGTATTTT. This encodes CASSLPPASATTDTQYF.